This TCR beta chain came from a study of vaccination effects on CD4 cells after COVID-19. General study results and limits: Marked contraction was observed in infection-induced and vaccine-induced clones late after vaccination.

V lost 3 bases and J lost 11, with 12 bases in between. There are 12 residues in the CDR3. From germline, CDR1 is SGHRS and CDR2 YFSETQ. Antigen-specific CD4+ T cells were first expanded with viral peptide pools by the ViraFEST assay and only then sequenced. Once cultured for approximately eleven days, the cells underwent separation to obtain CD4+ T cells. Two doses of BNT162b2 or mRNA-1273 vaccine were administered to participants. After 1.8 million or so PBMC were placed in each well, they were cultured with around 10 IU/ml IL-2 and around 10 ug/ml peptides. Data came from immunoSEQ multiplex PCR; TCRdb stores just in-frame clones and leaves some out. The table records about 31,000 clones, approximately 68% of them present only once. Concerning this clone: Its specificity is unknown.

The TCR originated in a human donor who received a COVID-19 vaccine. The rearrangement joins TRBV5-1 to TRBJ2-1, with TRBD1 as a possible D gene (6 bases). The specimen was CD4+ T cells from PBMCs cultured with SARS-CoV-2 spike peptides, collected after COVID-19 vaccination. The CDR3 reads CASSSRGYKQFF. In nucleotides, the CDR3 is TGCGCCAGCAGCTCCAGGGGATATAAGCAGTTCTTC.